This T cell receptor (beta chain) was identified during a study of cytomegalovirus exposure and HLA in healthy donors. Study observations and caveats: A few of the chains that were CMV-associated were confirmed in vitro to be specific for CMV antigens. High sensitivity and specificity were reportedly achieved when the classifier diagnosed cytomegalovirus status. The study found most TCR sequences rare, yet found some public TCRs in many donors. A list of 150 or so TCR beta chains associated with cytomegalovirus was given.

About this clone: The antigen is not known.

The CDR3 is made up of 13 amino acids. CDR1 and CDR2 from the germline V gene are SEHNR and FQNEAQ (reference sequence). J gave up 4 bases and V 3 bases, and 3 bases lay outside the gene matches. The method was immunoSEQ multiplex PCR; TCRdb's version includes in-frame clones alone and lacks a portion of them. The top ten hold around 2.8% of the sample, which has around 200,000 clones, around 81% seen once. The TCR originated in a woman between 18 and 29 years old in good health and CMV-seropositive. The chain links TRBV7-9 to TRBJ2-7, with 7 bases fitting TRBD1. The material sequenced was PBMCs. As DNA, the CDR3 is TGTGCCAGCAGCTTTACAGGGGTATACGAGCAGTACTTC. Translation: CASSFTGVYEQYF. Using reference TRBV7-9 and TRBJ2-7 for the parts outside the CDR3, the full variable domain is DTGVSQNPRHKITKRGQNVTFRCDPISEHNRLYWYRQTLGQGPEFLTYFQNEAQLEKSRLLSDRFSAERPKGSFSTLEIQRTEQGDSAMYLCASSFTGVYEQYFGPGTRLTVT.